The 25 T cell receptor beta chains below all came from one sample that was sequenced in a study of OX40 agonist ivuxolimab in advanced cancers. Sequencing was performed with immunoSEQ multiplex PCR; in TCRdb, only in-frame clones are kept and a portion is missing. The sample records 42,000 or so clones, 82% being singletons. The sequences come from CD4+ or CD8+ T cells sorted from blood, collected in a trial of the OX40 agonist ivuxolimab. These receptors originate from an adult with an advanced solid tumor such as melanoma, head and neck, liver or kidney cancer.

The chain employs TRBV10-3 and TRBJ1-5; D unclear. This CDR3 region has 14 residues. The germline V gene encodes CDR1 ENHRY and CDR2 SYGVKD. Trimming took 0 bases from V and 6 from J, leaving 9 bases between them. CDR3 region: CAISESGYGQPQHF. For the CDR3, the DNA is TGTGCCATCAGTGAGTCAGGGTACGGTCAGCCCCAGCATTTT.

The rearrangement joins TRBV28 to TRBJ2-3, with TRBD2 matching 11 bases. Germline V gives CDR1 MDHEN, CDR2 SYDVKM. V lost 7 bases to trimming and J lost 2 bases; unmatched junction nucleotides: 11. The CDR3 extends over 17 amino acids. The CDR3 spells CASNLSGRADFTDTQYF. The CDR3 DNA reads TGTGCCAGCAACCTTAGCGGGAGGGCCGATTTCACAGATACGCAGTATTTT.

The gene calls are TRBV7-9 and TRBJ2-7, with 12 bases lining up with TRBD2. The germline V gene has CDR1 SEHNR and CDR2 FQNEAQ (reference sequence). The CDR3 totals 15 residues. The V gene end was trimmed by 5 bases and the J gene end by 6 bases; junction bases not matched to a gene: 8. CDR3 amino acids: CASSQRTSGIGEQYF. CDR3 nucleotides: TGTGCCAGCAGCCAGCGGACTAGCGGGATAGGCGAGCAGTACTTC.

The CDR3: CASSQAGVTEAFF. In DNA, the CDR3 is TGTGCCAGCAGCCAAGCAGGGGTCACTGAAGCTTTCTTT. The chain is built from TRBV4-2 and TRBJ1-1, with D perhaps matching TRBD1 (6 bases). The CDR3 is 13 amino acids. CDR1 and CDR2 from the germline V gene are LGHNA and YNFKEQ. Trimming removed 1 base at V and 4 bases at J, with 7 bases between.

This clone came up once. The gene calls are TRBV10-3 and TRBJ1-2; a possible D gene is TRBD1 (6 bases). The CDR3 contains 14 residues. V lost 6 bases and J lost 1, with 12 bases in between. Germline V gives CDR1 ENHRY, CDR2 SYGVKD. CDR3 amino acids: CAISRDNDNYGYTF. DNA for the CDR3: TGTGCCATCAGCCGGGACAACGATAACTATGGCTACACCTTC.

The rearrangement links TRBV7-3 to TRBJ2-3, with a tentative D call TRBD2 (7 bases). Germline CDR1 and CDR2: SGHTA and FQGTGA. The CDR3 runs to 15 residues. The V end lost 2 bases, the J end lost 4 bases, and 13 bases lay between the germline ends. CDR3 DNA: TGTGCCAGCAGCTTAGGGGGGGCCTCGTCAGATACGCAGTATTTT. Translation: CASSLGGASSDTQYF.

The chain links TRBV4-3 to TRBJ1-2; the D gene is possibly TRBD1 (5 bases). Deletions cut 3 bases from V and 7 bases from J, with 15 bases between. The CDR3 covers 14 residues. Germline V lookup: CDR1 LGHNA, CDR2 YSLEER. The DNA of the CDR3 is TGCGCCAGCAGCCAGGGTTTTCGGGACCGTGGCTACACCTTC. It specifies CASSQGFRDRGYTF.

The rearrangement uses TRBV5-4 and TRBJ1-2, with TRBD1 matching 8 bases. Germline CDR1 SGHNT, CDR2 YYREEE (reference sequence). V trimming: 4 bases; J trimming: 5 bases; junction bases outside the gene matches: 4. This CDR3 spans 13 amino acids. The CDR3 bases are TGTGCCAGCAGCCAACAGGGGGGATATGGCTACACCTTC. Translated, it gives CASSQQGGYGYTF.

The chain couples TRBV27 to TRBJ2-7, with 8 bases identical to TRBD2. The CDR3 covers 15 residues. The germline V gene has CDR1 MNHEY and CDR2 SMNVEV (reference sequence). Trimming cost V 7 bases and J 6 bases; bases outside gene matches: 14. CDR3 sequence (DNA): TGTGCCAGCAACCCCAGGTCCAGCGGGAGACCCGAGCAGTACTTC. This translates into CASNPRSSGRPEQYF.

The rearrangement joins TRBV4-3 to TRBJ2-3; weak D call: TRBD1 (6 bases). V lost 9 bases to trimming and J lost 2 bases, with 18 bases between them. This CDR3 spans 15 amino acids. Germline CDR1 and CDR2: LGHNA and YSLEER. The CDR3 reads CASSQGSLFTDTQYF. In nucleotides, the CDR3 is TGCGCCAGTAGTCAGGGGAGCCTCTTCACAGATACGCAGTATTTT.

The chain is built from TRBV15 and TRBJ2-5; D remains unclear. The J call is doubtful: the DNA matches TRBJ2-7 better. This CDR3 comprises 14 residues. The V gene's germline CDR1 is LNHNV and CDR2 YYDKDF (reference sequence). DNA of the CDR3: TGTGCCACCAGCAGAGGACTTGATTTCTACGAGCAGTACTTC. This translates into CATSRGLDFYEQYF.

This sequence joins TRBV6-5 and TRBJ1-6; a weak D match, TRBD1 (5 bases). Germline V lookup: CDR1 MNHEY, CDR2 SVGAGI. The germline V and J ends were trimmed by 4 bases and 6 bases, with 13 bases remaining between them. The CDR3 contains 15 residues. CDR3 DNA: TGTGCCAGCAGTTCCCGGGACGTTGGTAATTCACCCCTCCACTTT. Encoded protein: CASSSRDVGNSPLHF.

The chain combines TRBV5-4 with TRBJ2-7, with D possibly TRBD1 on 5 matching bases. Germline CDR1 is SGHNT and CDR2 is YYREEE (reference sequence). With 2 bases removed from V and 0 bases from J, the gap between germline ends came to 9 bases. This CDR3 is 14 amino acids long. The CDR3 coding sequence is TGTGCCAGCAGCTTTGACAGTTCCTCCTACGAGCAGTACTTC. It codes for CASSFDSSSYEQYF.

This clone was picked up one time. This sequence joins TRBV5-6 and TRBJ2-6; D is perhaps TRBD1 (6 bases). This CDR3 contains 15 residues. Trimming pared 3 bases from V and 4 bases from J, leaving 11 bases between. Germline loops: CDR1 SGHDT, CDR2 YYEEEE. The CDR3 sequence is CASSSDRWGANVLTF. The CDR3 nucleotides read TGTGCCAGCAGCTCCGACAGGTGGGGGGCCAACGTCCTGACTTTC.

This chain uses TRBV25-1 with TRBJ2-7; 11 bases map to TRBD2. Germline values: CDR1 MGHDK, CDR2 SYGVNS. The CDR3 contains 13 residues. V shed 8 bases and J 3 bases; nucleotides not matched to a gene: 3. Here the CDR3 reads CASRGLADYEQYF. As DNA, the CDR3 is TGTGCCAGCCGGGGACTAGCGGACTACGAGCAGTACTTC.

V and J are TRBV25-1 and TRBJ1-4, with 7 nucleotides matching TRBD1. The CDR3 has 14 amino acids. Germline CDR1 MGHDK, CDR2 SYGVNS. Unmatched junction bases numbered 4, after V lost 6 bases and J lost 3 bases. The chain's CDR3 is CASRPGTANEKLFF. Here the CDR3 DNA reads TGTGCCAGCAGACCCGGGACAGCTAATGAAAAACTGTTTTTT.

This clone was counted once. This chain links TRBV5-4 with TRBJ2-7; TRBD1 is a possible D gene (6 bases). The germline V gene encodes CDR1 SGHNT and CDR2 YYREEE (reference sequence). The CDR3 spans 14 residues. Trimming removed 4 bases at V and 5 bases at J, with 16 bases between. The CDR3 protein is CASSPNVQGNEQYF. CDR3 DNA: TGTGCCAGCAGCCCAAACGTTCAGGGGAACGAGCAGTACTTC.

The chain links TRBV7-3 to TRBJ2-2, with 10 bases fitting TRBD1. The germline V gene has CDR1 SGHTA and CDR2 FQGTGA. The junction had 7 bases not matched to a gene; V was cut back by 5 bases and J by 7 bases. CDR3 length: 15 residues. CDR3 nucleotide sequence: TGTGCCAGCAGCCGACAGGGGGCGCATGTCGGGGAGCTGTTTTTT. The encoded protein is CASSRQGAHVGELFF.

On this clone itself: Germline is not matched at one junction end, which may reflect a read error. The chain is built from TRBV6-6 and TRBJ2-2, with D perhaps matching TRBD1 (5 bases). The CDR3 is made up of 14 amino acids. CDR1 and CDR2 (germline): MNHNY, SVGAGI (reference sequence). CDR3: CASTLSGNAGELFF. DNA for the CDR3: TGTGCCAGCACTCTATCAGGGAACGCCGGGGAGCTGTTTTTT.

This chain links TRBV6-4 with TRBJ1-2; 7 nucleotides agree with TRBD1. V dropped 6 bases and J dropped 0; count of bases not matched to a gene: 1. There are 13 residues in the CDR3. Germline V CDR1 and CDR2: MRHNA, SNTAGT. The CDR3 here is CASRGQANYGYTF. CDR3 in DNA: TGTGCCAGCAGAGGACAGGCTAACTATGGCTACACCTTC.

The gene calls are TRBV4-2 and TRBJ2-2; TRBD2 matches 9 bases. Germline V gene data show CDR1 as LGHNA and CDR2 as YNFKEQ. This CDR3 has 16 residues. V shed 0 bases and J 4 bases; nucleotides not matched to a gene: 3. CDR3: CASSQELAGSTGELFF. CDR3 DNA: TGTGCCAGCAGCCAAGAGCTAGCGGGGTCCACCGGGGAGCTGTTTTTT.

This rearrangement joins TRBV29-1 to TRBJ2-5, with TRBD2 as a possible D gene (6 bases). Gene TRBJ2-7 matches the end of the DNA better, so the J call may be wrong. Germline V CDR1 and CDR2: SQVTM, ANQGSEA. The CDR3 consists of 13 residues. This CDR3 is CSVEAGDDSEQYF. DNA for the CDR3: TGCAGCGTTGAAGCGGGGGACGACAGCGAGCAGTACTTC.

This chain links TRBV25-1 with TRBJ1-6; 9 positions agree with TRBD1. The V gene's germline CDR1 is MGHDK and CDR2 SYGVNS. The CDR3 covers 15 residues. J was trimmed by 8 bases and V by 3 bases; bases with no gene match: 5. The CDR3 coding sequence is TGTGCCAGCAGTGACTTGACAGGGGGGGATTCACCCCTCCACTTT. This sequence encodes CASSDLTGGDSPLHF.

This clone was found a few times. This chain links TRBV27 with TRBJ2-1; 7 bases agree with TRBD2. Germline trimming cut 2 bases from V and 9 bases from J; bases unmatched to any gene: 13. The CDR3 extends over 16 amino acids. From germline, CDR1 is MNHEY and CDR2 SMNVEV (reference sequence). CDR3 DNA sequence: TGTGCCAGCAGTTTAAAGTGGGAGGGCCTTGTTCCTGAGCAGTTCTTC. Translation gives CASSLKWEGLVPEQFF.

The genes are TRBV28 and TRBJ2-2; 9 bases align to TRBD2. The germline CDR1 and CDR2 sequences are MDHEN and SYDVKM. V lost 8 bases and J lost 7; bases outside the gene matches: 11. The CDR3 has 15 amino acids. CDR3 sequence: CASQSGRLSGGELFF. The CDR3 DNA follows: TGTGCCAGCCAAAGCGGGAGGTTAAGTGGCGGGGAGCTGTTTTTT. The variable domain in full, with the rest retrieved from reference TRBV28 and TRBJ2-2, is DVKVTQSSRYLVKRTGEKVFLECVQDMDHENMFWYRQDPGLGLRLIYFSYDVKMKEKGDIPEGYSVSREKKERFSLILESASTNQTSMYLCASQSGRLSGGELFFGEGSRLTVL.